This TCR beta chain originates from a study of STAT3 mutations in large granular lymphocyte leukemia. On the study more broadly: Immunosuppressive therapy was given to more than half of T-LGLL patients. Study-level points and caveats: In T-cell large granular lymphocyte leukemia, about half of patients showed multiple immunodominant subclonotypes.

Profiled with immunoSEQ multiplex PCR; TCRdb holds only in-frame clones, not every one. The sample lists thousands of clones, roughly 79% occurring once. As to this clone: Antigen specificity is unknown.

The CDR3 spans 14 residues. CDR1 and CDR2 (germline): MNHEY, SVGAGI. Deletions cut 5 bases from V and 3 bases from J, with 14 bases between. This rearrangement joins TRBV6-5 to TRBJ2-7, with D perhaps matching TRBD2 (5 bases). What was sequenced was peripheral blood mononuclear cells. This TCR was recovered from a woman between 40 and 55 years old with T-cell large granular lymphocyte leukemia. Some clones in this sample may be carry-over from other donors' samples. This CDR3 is CASSERLVLYEQYF. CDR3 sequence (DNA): TGTGCCAGCAGTGAGCGGTTAGTCCTCTACGAGCAGTACTTC.